The present T cell receptor beta chain was sequenced within a study of long-term antiretroviral therapy in people with HIV. Notes on the study in general: Clones with expansion before ART led the repertoire at all time points. Possibly under older ART regimens, blood was drawn between about 2003 and 2017. The data indicate that diversity increased after ART but remained below transplant donor controls.

Survey-level resolution applied to immunoSEQ assay v3.0. Data came from immunoSEQ multiplex PCR; TCRdb stores just in-frame clones and leaves some out. The sample includes about 20,000 clones, over 60% of them seen just once. The CDR3 has 15 amino acids. The V gene lost 4 bases and the J gene lost 7 bases, with 18 bases spanning the gap. Germline values: CDR1 SGHDT, CDR2 YYEEEE. Concerning this clone: The antigen is undetermined.

This TCR came from a woman aged 45 to 65 with HIV. This specimen consisted of unsorted PBMCs, obtained about 2.5 years before starting antiretroviral therapy. The chain couples TRBV5-6 to TRBJ2-1; tentatively, D is TRBD2 (6 bases). DNA for the CDR3: TGTGCCAGCAGCCGGGGCGGGGCGCTGGGGAATGAGCAGTTCTTC. It yields the protein CASSRGGALGNEQFF.